This entry lists 8 T cell receptor beta chains sequenced from one sample in a study of OX40 agonist ivuxolimab in advanced cancers. Assay used: immunoSEQ multiplex PCR; TCRdb lists only in-frame clones, some missing. This table holds around 25,000 clones, around 81% found once. The sequencing here drew on CD4+ or CD8+ T cells sorted from blood, taken in a trial of the OX40 agonist ivuxolimab. Receptor source: an adult with an advanced solid tumor such as melanoma, head and neck, liver or kidney cancer.

The chain combines TRBV7-8 with TRBJ1-1; weak D call: TRBD1 (6 bases). This CDR3 contains 14 residues. Trimming shortened V by 3 bases and J by 4 bases, and 12 bases separated the two germline ends. Germline CDR1 SGHVS, CDR2 FQNEAQ. CDR3 residues: CASSFQGSGTEAFF. As DNA, the CDR3 is TGTGCCAGCAGCTTCCAGGGGAGCGGCACTGAAGCTTTCTTT.

The genes are TRBV4-1 and TRBJ2-7, with D maybe TRBD1 (6 bases). Germline-derived CDR1 and CDR2 are MGHRA and YSYEKL. V lost 3 bases and J 2 bases, leaving 11 bases between the germline ends. The CDR3 totals 14 residues. CDR3 in DNA: TGCGCCAGCAGCCACTCGGGACAAGCCTACGAGCAGTACTTC. It codes for CASSHSGQAYEQYF.

J is TRBJ2-7 and V is TRBV6-1; 7 bases agree with TRBD2. The CDR3 totals 13 residues. Germline CDR1 and CDR2: MNHNS and SASEGT. Germline trimming cut 5 bases from V and 2 bases from J; bases unmatched to any gene: 3. This CDR3 is CASSFGGAYEQYF. CDR3 DNA sequence: TGTGCCAGCAGTTTTGGGGGGGCCTACGAGCAGTACTTC.

The gene calls are TRBV7-9 and TRBJ2-7; maybe TRBD2 (6 bases). Germline values: CDR1 SEHNR, CDR2 FQNEAQ (reference sequence). This CDR3 is built from 11 residues. V dropped 11 bases and J dropped 0 bases, with 8 bases sitting between them. The CDR3 here is CAAGSSYEQYF. CDR3 sequence (DNA): TGTGCCGCGGGGAGCTCCTACGAGCAGTACTTC.

This rearrangement joins TRBV7-9 to TRBJ2-3; D is unresolved. This CDR3 has 14 residues. The germline gives CDR1 SEHNR, CDR2 FQNEAQ (reference sequence). Deletions cut 5 bases from V and 0 bases from J, with 9 bases between. CDR3 DNA: TGTGCCAGCAGCCTAGTAGGGAGCACAGATACGCAGTATTTT. This translates into CASSLVGSTDTQYF.

A single count supports this clone. V usage is TRBV13 and J usage is TRBJ1-1, with TRBD1 matching 10 bases. Germline assignment: CDR1 PRHDT and CDR2 FYEKMQ (reference sequence). CDR3 length equals 18 residues. Unmatched junction bases numbered 12, after V lost 5 bases and J lost 0 bases. The CDR3 sequence is CASSPLVRQGALNTEAFF. In nucleotides, the CDR3 is TGTGCCAGCAGCCCACTGGTTCGACAGGGGGCCTTGAACACTGAAGCTTTCTTT.

This clone has more than one count but fewer than ten. The J gene is TRBJ1-5, the V gene TRBV19; no reliable D call. The CDR3 covers 16 residues. Trimming shortened V by 7 bases and J by 5 bases, and 21 bases separated the two germline ends. Germline CDR1 LNHDA, CDR2 SQIVND (reference sequence). CDR3 sequence: CASTRRRRELHQPQHF. Written as DNA, the CDR3 is TGTGCCAGTACCCGGCGGCGGAGAGAGTTGCATCAGCCCCAGCATTTT.

In its sample, this clone was seen many times. V usage is TRBV6-1 and J usage is TRBJ1-1; D uncertain. Germline lookup yields CDR1 MNHNS and CDR2 SASEGT. There are 14 residues in the CDR3. Deletions cut 2 bases from V and 8 bases from J, with 15 bases between. Written as DNA, the CDR3 is TGTGCCAGCAGTGAAAATGGTGTGGGCCGGGAAGCTTTCTTT. As protein: CASSENGVGREAFF.